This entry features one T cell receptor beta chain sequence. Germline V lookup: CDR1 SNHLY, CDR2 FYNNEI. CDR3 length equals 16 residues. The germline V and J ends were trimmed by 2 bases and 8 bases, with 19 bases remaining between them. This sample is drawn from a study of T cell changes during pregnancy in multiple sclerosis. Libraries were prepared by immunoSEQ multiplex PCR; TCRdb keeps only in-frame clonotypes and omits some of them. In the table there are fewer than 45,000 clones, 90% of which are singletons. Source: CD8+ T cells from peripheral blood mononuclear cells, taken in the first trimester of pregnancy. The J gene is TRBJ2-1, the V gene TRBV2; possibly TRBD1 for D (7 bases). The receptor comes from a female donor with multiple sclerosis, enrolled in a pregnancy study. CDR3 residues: CASSEYQGEERDEQFF. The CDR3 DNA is TGTGCCAGCAGTGAATATCAGGGGGAGGAACGGGATGAGCAGTTCTTC. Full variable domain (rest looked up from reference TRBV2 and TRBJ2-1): EPEVTQTPSHQVTQMGQEVILRCVPISNHLYFYWYRQILGQKVEFLVSFYNNEISEKSEIFDDQFSVERPDGSNFTLKIRSTKLEDSAMYFCASSEYQGEERDEQFFGPGTRLTVL.